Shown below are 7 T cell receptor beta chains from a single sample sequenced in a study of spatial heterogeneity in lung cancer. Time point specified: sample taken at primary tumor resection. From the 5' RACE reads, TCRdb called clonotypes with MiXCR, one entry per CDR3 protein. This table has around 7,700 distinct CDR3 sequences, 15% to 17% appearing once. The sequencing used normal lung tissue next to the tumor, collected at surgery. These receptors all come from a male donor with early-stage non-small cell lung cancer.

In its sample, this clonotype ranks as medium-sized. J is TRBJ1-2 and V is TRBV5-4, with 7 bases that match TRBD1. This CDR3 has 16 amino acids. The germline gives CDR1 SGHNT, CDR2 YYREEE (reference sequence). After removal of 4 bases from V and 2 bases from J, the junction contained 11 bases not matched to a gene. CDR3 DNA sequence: TGTGCCAGCAGCCCGGACACATACAGGGGAAACTATGGCTACACCTTC. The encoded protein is CASSPDTYRGNYGYTF.

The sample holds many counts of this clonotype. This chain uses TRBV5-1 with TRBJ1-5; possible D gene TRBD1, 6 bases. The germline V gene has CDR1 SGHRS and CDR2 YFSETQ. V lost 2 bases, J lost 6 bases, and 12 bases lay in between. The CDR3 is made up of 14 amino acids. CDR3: CASSFSGEGQPQHF. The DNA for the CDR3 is TGCGCCAGCAGCTTCTCAGGGGAGGGTCAGCCCCAGCATTTT.

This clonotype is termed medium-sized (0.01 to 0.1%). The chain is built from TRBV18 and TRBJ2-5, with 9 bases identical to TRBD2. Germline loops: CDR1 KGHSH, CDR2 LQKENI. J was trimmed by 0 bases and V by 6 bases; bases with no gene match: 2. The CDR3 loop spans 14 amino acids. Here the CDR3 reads CASSLAGNQETQYF. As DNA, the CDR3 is TGTGCCAGCTCGCTAGCGGGAAACCAAGAGACCCAGTACTTC.

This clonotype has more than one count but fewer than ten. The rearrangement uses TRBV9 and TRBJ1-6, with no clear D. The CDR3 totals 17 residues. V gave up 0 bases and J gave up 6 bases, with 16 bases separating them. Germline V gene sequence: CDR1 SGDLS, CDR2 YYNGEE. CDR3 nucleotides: TGTGCCAGCAGCGTAGATAAGGAGGATTTCGGTAATTCACCCCTCCACTTT. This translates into CASSVDKEDFGNSPLHF.

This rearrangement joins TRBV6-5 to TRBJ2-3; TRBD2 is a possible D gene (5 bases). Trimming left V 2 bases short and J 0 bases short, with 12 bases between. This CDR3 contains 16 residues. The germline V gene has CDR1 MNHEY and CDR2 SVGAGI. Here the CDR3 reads CASSYTGVSSTDTQYF. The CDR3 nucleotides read TGTGCCAGCAGTTACACCGGGGTCTCTAGCACAGATACGCAGTATTTT.

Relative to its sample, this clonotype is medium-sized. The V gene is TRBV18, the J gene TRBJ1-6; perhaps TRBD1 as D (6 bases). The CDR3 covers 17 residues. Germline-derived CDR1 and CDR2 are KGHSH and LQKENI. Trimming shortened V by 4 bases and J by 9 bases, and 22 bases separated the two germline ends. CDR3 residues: CASSRRQDTGLSSPLHF. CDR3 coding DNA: TGTGCCAGCTCACGCCGACAGGATACGGGGTTGAGTTCACCCCTCCACTTT.

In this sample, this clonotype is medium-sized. CDR3 sequence reads: CSAGRGSGVGADTQYF. CDR3 nucleotide sequence: TGCAGTGCTGGACGGGGTAGCGGGGTTGGTGCAGATACGCAGTATTTT. The rearrangement links TRBV20-1 to TRBJ2-3, with TRBD2 matching over 8 bases. Looked up from germline, CDR1 is DFQATT and CDR2 is SNEGSKA (reference sequence). The CDR3 has 16 amino acids. V dropped 5 bases and J dropped 4; count of bases not matched to a gene: 14.